Below are 22 T cell receptor beta chains sequenced from a single sample in a study of cytomegalovirus exposure and HLA in healthy donors. PCR involved 60 Vbeta and 13 Jbeta primers. Profiled with immunoSEQ multiplex PCR; TCRdb holds only in-frame clones, not every one. The table lists around 69,000 clones, approximately 63% of them singletons. Specimen: PBMCs. The receptors shown here come from a woman aged 50 to 65 in good health and CMV-seropositive.

This clone was seen once. This CDR3 is also generated by other DNA sequences in the sample. This chain joins TRBV27 and TRBJ1-2; D is ambiguous. V was shortened by 2 bases and J by 1 base, with 8 bases between the two germline ends. This CDR3 comprises 14 residues. The germline CDR1 and CDR2 sequences are MNHEY and SMNVEV (reference sequence). The CDR3, as DNA: TGTGCCAGCAGTTTAGACGGAGTTAACTATGGCTACACCTTC. It encodes CASSLDGVNYGYTF.

This chain links TRBV7-2 with TRBJ2-2, with 11 bases aligning to TRBD1. The CDR3 is 15 residues long. The V and J ends lost 5 bases and 5 bases, in that order; junction bases with no gene match: 4. Germline CDR1 and CDR2: SGHTA and FQGNSA. The chain's CDR3 is CASSPWDRGTGELFF. The CDR3 nucleotides are TGTGCCAGCAGCCCCTGGGACAGGGGGACCGGGGAGCTGTTTTTT.

The chain recombines TRBV5-4 with TRBJ2-1; TRBD1 aligns across 8 bases. Germline V gene data show CDR1 as SGHNT and CDR2 as YYREEE (reference sequence). Trimming removed 4 bases from V and 4 bases from J; junction bases left unmatched: 10. CDR3 size: 16 residues. CDR3 nucleotides: TGTGCCAGCAGCCTACCCCGGACAGGGCTGTACAATGAGCAGTTCTTC. Its translation is CASSLPRTGLYNEQFF.

This clone came up a few times. This chain joins TRBV6-5 and TRBJ2-7, with TRBD1 matching 7 bases. Germline V gene sequence: CDR1 MNHEY, CDR2 SVGAGI. The CDR3 covers 14 residues. The V and J ends lost 5 bases and 4 bases, in that order; junction bases with no gene match: 8. The CDR3 here is CASSVSRGWYEQYF. The CDR3 nucleotides read TGTGCCAGCAGTGTTTCCAGGGGGTGGTACGAGCAGTACTTC.

The chain has TRBV28 and TRBJ1-1; tentative D call: TRBD1 (5 bases). Germline assignment: CDR1 MDHEN and CDR2 SYDVKM. V lost 6 bases and J 0 bases, leaving 8 bases between the germline ends. This CDR3 has 13 residues. In DNA form, the CDR3 reads TGTGCCAGCAGCCACAGGCTGAACACTGAAGCTTTCTTT. This encodes CASSHRLNTEAFF.

The CDR3 here is CASSVEDSGRLEQYF. The CDR3 nucleotides are TGTGCCAGCAGCGTAGAGGATAGCGGGAGGCTCGAGCAGTACTTC. This chain uses TRBV9 with TRBJ2-7; 10 nucleotides line up with TRBD2. The CDR3 has 15 residues. CDR1 and CDR2 from the germline V gene are SGDLS and YYNGEE. Trimming removed 0 bases from V and 6 bases from J; junction bases left unmatched: 6. Combining the CDR3 with reference TRBV9 and TRBJ2-7 gives the whole variable domain DSGVTQTPKHLITATGQRVTLRCSPRSGDLSVYWYQQSLDQGLQFLIQYYNGEERAKGNILERFSAQQFPDLHSELNLSSLELGDSALYFCASSVEDSGRLEQYFGPGTRLTVT.

This clone was counted ten times or more. V gene TRBV5-4 combines with J gene TRBJ2-7, with D perhaps TRBD1 (6 bases). The CDR3 spans 12 residues. The V gene lost 4 bases and the J gene lost 3 bases, with 8 bases spanning the gap. CDR1 is SGHNT, CDR2 YYREEE, per germline (reference sequence). CDR3 residues: CASSNRDYEQYF. The CDR3 nucleotides read TGTGCCAGCAGCAACAGGGACTACGAGCAGTACTTC.

The V and J genes are TRBV19 and TRBJ1-5; no definite D call. V lost 6 bases and J 1 base, leaving 10 bases between the germline ends. There are 14 residues in the CDR3. Germline loops: CDR1 LNHDA, CDR2 SQIVND (reference sequence). CDR3 sequence (DNA): TGTGCCAGTAGACTCCCGGGGAGCAATCAGCCCCAGCATTTT. The encoded protein is CASRLPGSNQPQHF.

This clone has just a few counts. V gene TRBV7-2 combines with J gene TRBJ2-2; 14 bases agree with TRBD2. This CDR3 comprises 16 residues. The junction had 8 bases not matched to a gene; V was cut back by 7 bases and J by 7 bases. Germline loops: CDR1 SGHTA, CDR2 FQGNSA. The CDR3 spells CASKTSGGAFGGELFF. CDR3 sequence (DNA): TGTGCCAGCAAGACTAGCGGGGGGGCCTTTGGCGGGGAGCTGTTTTTT.

The chain joins TRBV4-3 to TRBJ1-2, with TRBD1 identical over 7 bases. This CDR3 comprises 16 residues. V shed 1 base and J 5 bases; nucleotides not matched to a gene: 10. Germline values: CDR1 LGHNA, CDR2 YSLEER. The CDR3 sequence is CASSQGTGEFLYGYTF. Here the CDR3 DNA reads TGCGCCAGCAGCCAAGGAACAGGGGAATTCTTATATGGCTACACCTTC.

This sequence joins TRBV30 and TRBJ2-7; TRBD1 is a possible D gene (5 bases). The CDR3 length is 15 residues. Germline V gene data show CDR1 as GTSNPN and CDR2 as SVGIG (reference sequence). V was trimmed by 1 base and J by 6 bases, leaving 19 bases between them. The CDR3 is CAWSAIAGMGSEQYF. CDR3 nucleotides: TGTGCCTGGAGTGCAATAGCAGGGATGGGTAGCGAGCAGTACTTC.

The chain carries TRBV5-1 and TRBJ1-1, with D perhaps matching TRBD1 (5 bases). Trimming removed 5 bases from V and 0 bases from J, with 11 bases in between. The CDR3 consists of 14 residues. The germline CDR1 and CDR2 sequences are SGHRS and YFSETQ. DNA of the CDR3: TGCGCCAGCAGGGAGACAGACATGAACACTGAAGCTTTCTTT. Amino acids: CASRETDMNTEAFF.

The chain recombines TRBV19 with TRBJ2-1; 7 bases map to TRBD1. The CDR3 has 14 amino acids. The V gene end was trimmed by 8 bases and the J gene end by 4 bases; junction bases not matched to a gene: 8. The V gene's germline CDR1 is LNHDA and CDR2 SQIVND (reference sequence). The chain's CDR3 is CASQTGDQYNEQFF. CDR3 DNA: TGTGCCAGTCAAACAGGGGACCAATACAATGAGCAGTTCTTC.

The J gene is TRBJ1-1, the V gene TRBV7-2; the D gene is possibly TRBD1 (6 bases). Trimming removed 4 bases from V and 4 bases from J, with 13 bases in between. CDR3 length: 14 residues. The germline V gene encodes CDR1 SGHTA and CDR2 FQGNSA. The CDR3 region has the DNA TGTGCCAGCAGCTCGCAGGGGCAGGGCACTGAAGCTTTCTTT. The encoded protein is CASSSQGQGTEAFF.

This chain connects TRBV28 to TRBJ1-1; TRBD1 is a possible D gene (6 bases). This CDR3 spans 14 amino acids. Germline CDR1 is MDHEN and CDR2 is SYDVKM. Between the trimmed V and J ends, which lost 5 bases and 3 bases, there was a span of 13 bases. CDR3 DNA: TGTGCCAGCAGTCGGCAGGGGTGGTACACTGAAGCTTTCTTT. This encodes CASSRQGWYTEAFF.

This clone was counted between two and nine times. V usage is TRBV28 and J usage is TRBJ1-2, with unresolved D. Trimming removed 3 bases from V and 4 bases from J, with 18 bases in between. Germline V gene sequence: CDR1 MDHEN, CDR2 SYDVKM. The CDR3 has 16 amino acids. The CDR3 is CASSFSSGGPLYGYTF. The CDR3 region has the DNA TGTGCCAGCAGTTTTTCATCTGGAGGGCCCCTCTATGGCTACACCTTC.

The V and J genes are TRBV10-3 and TRBJ2-7; 8 bases match TRBD1. Trimming at V came to 11 bases and at J to 5 bases, leaving 11 bases not matched to a gene. CDR1 and CDR2 from the germline V gene are ENHRY and SYGVKD. The CDR3 runs 13 residues. The CDR3 sequence: CAGSGGWRDEQYF. The CDR3 region has the DNA TGTGCCGGGTCAGGGGGCTGGAGGGACGAGCAGTACTTC.

The CDR3 loop reads CAWNTGGPNYGYTF. CDR3 nucleotide sequence: TGTGCCTGGAACACAGGGGGACCTAACTATGGCTACACCTTC. The chain recombines TRBV30 with TRBJ1-2; 8 nucleotides align to TRBD1. Germline loops: CDR1 GTSNPN, CDR2 SVGIG (reference sequence). There are 14 residues in the CDR3. V dropped 4 bases and J dropped 0; count of bases not matched to a gene: 4.

The chain is built from TRBV6-4 and TRBJ2-5; D is perhaps TRBD1 (5 bases). The CDR3 length is 13 residues. V was shortened by 2 bases and J by 5 bases, with 9 bases between the two germline ends. CDR1 is MRHNA, CDR2 SNTAGT, per germline. The CDR3 is CASSDQAGETQYF. The CDR3 DNA sequence: TGTGCCAGCAGTGACCAAGCAGGGGAGACCCAGTACTTC.

This clone was observed a few times. The chain links TRBV28 to TRBJ2-7; 8 bases align to TRBD1. With V trimmed by 10 bases and J by 1 base, 15 bases remained unmatched. Germline-derived CDR1 and CDR2 are MDHEN and SYDVKM. The CDR3 has 16 residues. The CDR3 nucleotides read TGTGCCACCGAACCCTTGGGGCAGGGGGCGTCCTACGAGCAGTACTTC. It specifies CATEPLGQGASYEQYF.

This rearrangement joins TRBV5-1 to TRBJ2-2; tentative D call: TRBD2 (6 bases). V lost 2 bases, J lost 3 bases, and 11 bases lay in between. The germline gives CDR1 SGHRS, CDR2 YFSETQ. The CDR3 has 15 amino acids. The CDR3 region has the DNA TGCGCCAGCAGCTTAAGGTGGGGGGACACCGGGGAGCTGTTTTTT. The encoded protein is CASSLRWGDTGELFF.

J is TRBJ1-2 and V is TRBV7-9; D not resolved. From germline, CDR1 is SEHNR and CDR2 FQNEAQ (reference sequence). V lost 3 bases to trimming and J lost 6 bases, with 8 bases between them. This CDR3 spans 12 amino acids. The CDR3 reads CASSFRGDGYTF. Written as DNA, the CDR3 is TGTGCCAGCAGCTTCCGGGGTGATGGCTACACCTTC.